These T cell receptor beta chains were read from a single sample in a study of identical twins. TCRdb redid the calling of the 5' RACE reads with MiXCR, one entry per CDR3 protein. The table shows more than 650,000 distinct CDR3 sequences, with roughly 6% occurring only once. The specimen was naive T cells sorted from blood. Every receptor here comes from a man aged 18 to 35 in good health. Both conserved end residues are part of each CDR3. D genes are given only for firm matches. For some rows the clone size is stated as once, few or many, or as a class when expanded; others skip it.

abundance,j_gene,v_gene,d_gene,CDR3nt,CDR3aa
many,TRBJ2-3,TRBV25-1,NA,TGTGCCAGCACTCTTGGGGCAGATACGCAGTATTTT,CASTLGADTQYF
few,TRBJ2-7,TRBV28,NA,TGTGCCAGCAGGGGCCGGGACCGGCTTTGGAACGAGCAGTACTTC,CASRGRDRLWNEQYF
many,TRBJ2-1,TRBV4-2,TRBD2,TGTGCCAGCAGCCAAGGCCCTCCCGGGACTAGTCCCAATGAGCAGTTCTTC,CASSQGPPGTSPNEQFF
many,TRBJ2-7,TRBV7-8,NA,TGTGCCAGCAGCTTAAGCAATTACGAGCAGTACTTC,CASSLSNYEQYF
many,TRBJ2-3,TRBV29-1,TRBD2,TGCAGCGTCGTTGGGACTAGCGGGACCGCAGGGGATACGCAGTATTTT,CSVVGTSGTAGDTQYF
NA,TRBJ2-3,TRBV5-1,TRBD2,TGCGCCAGCAGTCGAGCGGGAGCCTTGGATACGCAGTATTTT,CASSRAGALDTQYF
few,TRBJ2-5,TRBV6-1,NA,TGTGCCAGCAGTGGGAGGACAGCCCTCGAGACCCAGTACTTC,CASSGRTALETQYF
many,TRBJ2-1,TRBV4-1,TRBD2,TGCGCCAGCAGCCGAGCGGGAGTTAATAATGAGCAGTTCTTC,CASSRAGVNNEQFF
many,TRBJ2-5,TRBV20-1,NA,TGCAGTGCTAGAGGTAGTTTCCAAGAGACCCAGTACTTC,CSARGSFQETQYF
few,TRBJ2-3,TRBV4-2,TRBD2,TGTGCCAGCAGCCAAGACCTCCTGGGAGGGGCAGATACGCAGTATTTT,CASSQDLLGGADTQYF
NA,TRBJ2-2,TRBV9,NA,TGTGCCAGCACCTCGGGGGCAGCCGGGGAGCTGTTTTTT,CASTSGAAGELFF
many,TRBJ2-1,TRBV27,TRBD2,TGTGCCAGCAGTTTAACTACTAGCGGGCATGAGCAGTTCTTC,CASSLTTSGHEQFF
many,TRBJ2-1,TRBV20-1,TRBD1,TGCAGTGCCCAGGGGGACAGGGAGATAAGTGAGCAGTTCTTC,CSAQGDREISEQFF
NA,TRBJ2-1,TRBV11-2,NA,TGTGCCAGCATGCTCAACGGACTCTACAATGAGCAGTTCTTC,CASMLNGLYNEQFF
NA,TRBJ2-1,TRBV5-1,TRBD2,TGCGCCAGCAGCACGGGACTAGCGGGAGGCTCTTACAATGAGCAGTTCTTC,CASSTGLAGGSYNEQFF
few,TRBJ2-5,TRBV20-1,TRBD1,TGCAGTGCTAGAGCCTATTACGAGGGGGCCCAAGAGACCCAGTACTTC,CSARAYYEGAQETQYF
NA,TRBJ2-2,TRBV7-6,NA,TGTGCCAGCAGCCTGGGGTCCCACCTTAACACCGGGGAGCTGTTTTTT,CASSLGSHLNTGELFF
many,TRBJ2-1,TRBV7-2,TRBD1,TGTGCCAGCAGCTCCCCGGGACAGGGGGTGCATGAGCAGTTCTTC,CASSSPGQGVHEQFF
NA,TRBJ2-1,TRBV10-3,TRBD2,TGTGCCATCAGGGCCGGACTAGCGGAAACAAGGGCCAATGAGCAGTTCTTC,CAIRAGLAETRANEQFF
many,TRBJ2-7,TRBV20-1,NA,TGCAGTGCTCCCCAGGGTTACGAGCAGTACTTC,CSAPQGYEQYF
NA,TRBJ2-1,TRBV9,NA,TGTGCCAGCAGCGTAGGAGGCCTAGCCAATGAGCAGTTCTTC,CASSVGGLANEQFF
many,TRBJ1-5,TRBV12-3/TRBV12-4,NA,TGTGCCAGCAGTCCAGGGTGGCAGCCCCAGCATTTT,CASSPGWQPQHF
many,TRBJ2-7,TRBV28,TRBD1,TGTGCCAGCCGTTTAGGACAGGGCTACGAGCAGTACTTC,CASRLGQGYEQYF
many,TRBJ2-5,TRBV18,TRBD1,TGTGCCAGCTCACCACAGAAGACGGGACAGGGAAAGGGGGAGACCCAGTACTTC,CASSPQKTGQGKGETQYF
many,TRBJ2-4,TRBV7-6,NA,TGTGCCAGCAGCCCCGGGACAGCCAAAAACATTCAGTACTTC,CASSPGTAKNIQYF
many,TRBJ2-7,TRBV30,TRBD2,TGTGCCTGGAGTGCAGGACTAGCGGTGCAGTACTTC,CAWSAGLAVQYF
many,TRBJ2-3,TRBV12-3/TRBV12-4,TRBD2,TGTGCCAGCAGGGCTAGCGGGAGGCGCACAGATACGCAGTATTTT,CASRASGRRTDTQYF
few,TRBJ2-5,TRBV6-5,NA,TGTGCCAGCAGTTACGTTGGAGGGGGCTACCAAGAGACCCAGTACTTC,CASSYVGGGYQETQYF
few,TRBJ2-2,TRBV20-1,NA,TGCAGTGCTAGGGGGGCAGGCAGGGTGTCAGGCGGGGAGCTGTTTTTT,CSARGAGRVSGGELFF
many,TRBJ1-5,TRBV29-1,NA,TGCAGCGCCGCCGGACGCAATCAGCCCCAGCATTTT,CSAAGRNQPQHF
NA,TRBJ2-1,TRBV6-2/TRBV6-3,TRBD2,TGTGCCAGCAGTTACCTACCAGCAGCGGGAGGTTCTAAGTTCTTC,CASSYLPAAGGSKFF
NA,TRBJ1-5,TRBV6-5,NA,TGTGCCAGCAGTTACTATGAGGGGCCCCAGCATTTT,CASSYYEGPQHF
many,TRBJ2-7,TRBV20-1,NA,TGCAGTGCTAGTGCTCTCGACGAGCAGTACTTC,CSASALDEQYF
few,TRBJ1-2,TRBV6-5,NA,TGTGCCAGCAGTTACTACTCGACAGGCGCCTATGGCTACACCTTC,CASSYYSTGAYGYTF
many,TRBJ2-7,TRBV6-1,TRBD2,TGTGCCAGCAGTGAGGGACTAGCGGGAGGCGAGCAGTACTTC,CASSEGLAGGEQYF
many,TRBJ2-2,TRBV9,TRBD1,TGTGCCAGCAGCGTAGGACCGGGGACAGGGGGCACCGGGGAGCTGTTTTTT,CASSVGPGTGGTGELFF
many,TRBJ2-2,TRBV20-1,NA,TGCAGTGCTAGAGATCGGGGGGAGCTGTTTTTT,CSARDRGELFF
few,TRBJ2-5,TRBV14,NA,TGTGCCAGCAGCCTGACGACAGGACAAGAGACCCAGTACTTC,CASSLTTGQETQYF
few,TRBJ2-7,TRBV27,NA,TGTGCCGTTCGGGACGGTTATTACGAGCAGTACTTC,CAVRDGYYEQYF
many,TRBJ2-2,TRBV11-2,TRBD2,TGTGCCAGCAGCGGGCTGGGAGGGCCGAGCGGGGAGCTGTTTTTT,CASSGLGGPSGELFF
many,TRBJ2-6,TRBV20-1,NA,TGCAGTGCTAGAGAGGGTAGAACCACTGGGGCCAACGTCCTGACTTTC,CSAREGRTTGANVLTF
few,TRBJ2-3,TRBV6-5,NA,TGTGCCAGCAGTTTACAGGGCCCCGTCGGTACGCAGTATTTT,CASSLQGPVGTQYF
many,TRBJ1-6,TRBV20-1,NA,TGCAGTGCTAGGTTAGACAGAGCCCTCCACTTT,CSARLDRALHF
many,TRBJ2-1,TRBV10-3,NA,TGTGCCTCTAAGCAGGGGCTGGGTGAGCAGTTCTTC,CASKQGLGEQFF
NA,TRBJ2-1,TRBV29-1,TRBD2,TGCAGCGTTGGGACTAGCGGGAGTGTCTACAATGAGCAGTTCTTC,CSVGTSGSVYNEQFF
many,TRBJ1-2,TRBV6-4,TRBD1,TGTGCCAGCAAACAGGGGGCGCGTGGCTACACCTTC,CASKQGARGYTF
many,TRBJ2-4,TRBV20-1,TRBD1,TGCAGTGCTAGAGGAGGGGGGACAGGGGCGGACATTCAGTACTTC,CSARGGGTGADIQYF
NA,TRBJ2-1,TRBV6-1,TRBD2,TGTGCCAGCAGTGGCGGGACTAGTCGTCAAGAGCAGTTCTTC,CASSGGTSRQEQFF
NA,TRBJ1-1,TRBV12-3/TRBV12-4,TRBD1,TGTGCCAGCAGTCGACAGGGGTTGGGGGTAATGAACACTGAAGCTTTCTTT,CASSRQGLGVMNTEAFF
many,TRBJ2-3,TRBV5-5,TRBD1,TGTGCCAGCACCTTGGACAGGGGGCTGGATACGCAGTATTTT,CASTLDRGLDTQYF
NA,TRBJ1-5,TRBV5-1,NA,TGCGCCAGCAGCTTGGAGGGCGAGGCCCAGCATTTT,CASSLEGEAQHF
few,TRBJ2-7,TRBV20-1,NA,TGCAGTGCTAGTCCCCTAGCGAATAACGAGCAGTACTTC,CSASPLANNEQYF
many,TRBJ2-3,TRBV9,NA,TGTGCCAGCAGCGTAGATAGACCCTCCACAGATACGCAGTATTTT,CASSVDRPSTDTQYF
NA,TRBJ1-5,TRBV6-2/TRBV6-3,NA,TGTGCCAGCAGTTACTTATTTCGGCAGGGTCGCGGCAATCAGCCCCAGCATTTT,CASSYLFRQGRGNQPQHF
NA,TRBJ1-5,TRBV27,NA,TGTGCCAGCAGACCATTTCCCTGGGAGCCCCAGCATTTT,CASRPFPWEPQHF
few,TRBJ2-2,TRBV30,NA,TGTGCCTGGAAAGAGACCGGGGGGGAGCTGTTTTTT,CAWKETGGELFF
NA,TRBJ2-2,TRBV19,NA,TGTGCCAGTAGAACAGAATACACCGGGGAGCTGTTTTTT,CASRTEYTGELFF
few,TRBJ2-1,TRBV7-2,TRBD2,TGTGCCAGCAGCTTAGCGAAGCTAGCGGGAGTTATTTACAATGAGCAGTTCTTC,CASSLAKLAGVIYNEQFF